A selection of T cell receptor beta chains follows, all from one sample in a study of shared clonotypes between healthy human individuals. The data were produced by immunoSEQ multiplex PCR, yet TCRdb's version contains in-frame clones alone and is incomplete. The table lists 640,000 or so clones, about 78% of them singletons, with 1.8% in the top ten. Source material: memory CD4+ T cells sorted from blood. These receptors originate from a woman aged 25 to 39 in good health. CDR3s leave out the opening cysteine and the closing phenylalanine or tryptophan.

cdr3_length,v_call,cdr3_aa
10,TRBV7-2,ASSTDRYEQY
11,TRBV18,ASSPASTDTQY
15,TRBV27,ASSFVGDRAGSYEQY
11,TRBV7-8,ASSYRGEDGYT
16,TRBV19,ASSPHAYSGTGSYEQY
15,TRBV9,ASSPRPISRYSYEQY
16,TRBV5-5,ASSLAGTANSGANVLT
12,TRBV2,ASSERQGAPEAF
12,TRBV6-1,ASRGTVGNEKLF
10,TRBV5-4,ASSGQGDEQY
14,TRBV5-1,ASSPGLAGGKETQY
13,TRBV19,ASIPGDSNNEKLF
10,TRBV30,AWSYSGEKLF
14,TRBV28,ASSSRDFYSNQPQH
11,TRBV2,ASSEHSNYGYT
10,TRBV19,ASSSWPDTQY
12,TRBV28,ASRNSRLQETQY
14,TRBV5-1,ASSLASGSRADEQF
10,TRBV5-6,ASRTIRTEAF
12,TRBV6-5,ASSSFSIAETQY
13,TRBV27,ASRAWDGGTGELF
13,TRBV7-2,ASSLGHPSTDTQY